This record covers a single TCR beta chain. Its antigen is unknown. The sample originates from a study of cytomegalovirus exposure and HLA in healthy donors. Overall study findings and caveats: Cytomegalovirus association was assigned to about 150 TCR beta chains.

Primers for the PCR totalled 60 Vbeta and 13 Jbeta. This table comes from immunoSEQ multiplex PCR, and its TCRdb copy is limited to in-frame clones, with some not included. The sample has some 140,000 clones; approximately 61% are singletons. V shed 6 bases and J 6 bases; nucleotides not matched to a gene: 21. Germline lookup yields CDR1 MDHEN and CDR2 SYDVKM. The CDR3 totals 18 residues. The specimen sequenced was PBMCs. This chain connects TRBV28 to TRBJ2-3, with 7 nucleotides matching TRBD2. The receptor was derived from a human donor in good health. CDR3 nucleotide sequence: TGTGCCAGCAGACCACCGAGCGGGGCCCAGGTGGGTTGGGATACGCAGTATTTT. It encodes CASRPPSGAQVGWDTQYF.